The clone carrying this T cell receptor beta chain showed up many times. Its antigen is not known. This entry comes from a study of neurological immune-mediated disorders. Study-wide findings and caveats: Patients with HTLV-1-associated myelopathy showed the most TCR clonal expansion. Those with multiple sclerosis showed the least, falling below healthy controls. Because no CDR3 amino acid sequences were shared across subjects by expanded clones, private repertoires were suggested in all groups.

The CDR3 loop spans 15 amino acids. Looked up from germline, CDR1 is KGHSH and CDR2 is LQKENI. Germline trimming cut 0 bases from V and 4 bases from J; bases unmatched to any gene: 4. Each TCR transcript was tagged with a 10-nucleotide random UMI during 5'RACE. TCRdb called the 5' RACE reads again in MiXCR, with one record for every CDR3 protein. This table holds approximately 29,000 distinct CDR3 sequences, roughly 12% found once. This chain joins TRBV18 and TRBJ2-5, with TRBD2 identical over 8 bases. Specimen: PBMCs. This receptor was taken from a man aged 60 to 69 in good health. The CDR3, as DNA: TGTGCCAGCTCACCACCGGGAACTAGCGGAGAGACCCAGTACTTC. It codes for CASSPPGTSGETQYF. Full variable domain (outside the CDR3, taken from reference TRBV18 and TRBJ2-5): NAGVMQNPRHLVRRRGQEARLRCSPMKGHSHVYWYRQLPEEGLKFMVYLQKENIIDESGMPKERFSAEFPKEGPSILRIQQVVRGDSAAYFCASSPPGTSGETQYFGPGTRLLVL.